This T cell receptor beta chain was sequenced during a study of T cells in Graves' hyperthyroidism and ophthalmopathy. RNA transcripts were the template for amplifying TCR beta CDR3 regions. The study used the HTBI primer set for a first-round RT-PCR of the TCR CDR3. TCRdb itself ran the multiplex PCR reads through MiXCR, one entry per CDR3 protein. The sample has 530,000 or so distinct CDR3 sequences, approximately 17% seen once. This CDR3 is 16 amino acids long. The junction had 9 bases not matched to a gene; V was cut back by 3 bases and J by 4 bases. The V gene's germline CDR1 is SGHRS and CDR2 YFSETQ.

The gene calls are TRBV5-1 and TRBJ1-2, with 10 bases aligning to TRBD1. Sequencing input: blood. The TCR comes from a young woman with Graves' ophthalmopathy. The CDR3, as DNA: TGCGCCAGCAGCTCCGGGACAGGGGACTTTGGCTATGGCTACACCTTC. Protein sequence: CASSSGTGDFGYGYTF.